The next 25 T cell receptor beta chains were all read from a single sample in a study of high-grade serous ovarian cancer treatment subgroups. The tumor samples were collected prior to definitive surgery or chemotherapy. Sequenced by immunoSEQ multiplex PCR; TCRdb stores in-frame clones only, minus some. The table shows roughly 7,700 clones, with about two thirds occurring only once. The specimen was tumor tissue. The receptor source for this set is a human donor with high-grade serous ovarian cancer.

The rearrangement links TRBV6-5 to TRBJ2-7; D gene uncertain. The CDR3 loop spans 14 amino acids. CDR1 and CDR2 (germline): MNHEY, SVGAGI. V lost 4 bases, J lost 1 base, and 11 bases lay in between. In nucleotides, the CDR3 is TGTGCCAGCAGTTTCTCCAGGCAATCCTACGAGCAGTACTTC. The encoded protein is CASSFSRQSYEQYF.

CDR3 in amino acids: CASSLGEGRPTGEQYF. The CDR3 DNA reads as TGTGCCAGCAGCTTAGGAGAGGGTCGGCCCACGGGTGAGCAGTACTTC. The J gene is TRBJ2-7, the V gene TRBV7-6, with a weak D call TRBD2 (5 bases). This CDR3 is 16 amino acids long. CDR1 SGHVS and CDR2 FNYEAQ come from the germline V gene. Trimming removed 1 base from V and 7 bases from J, with 20 bases in between.

The CDR3 sequence: CASSLPGLAGGRQYF. The CDR3 DNA sequence: TGTGCCAGCAGCTTGCCGGGACTAGCGGGAGGAAGGCAGTATTTT. This chain joins TRBV7-3 and TRBJ2-3, with TRBD2 matching over 15 bases. Germline CDR1 reads SGHTA; CDR2 reads FQGTGA. The ends lost 3 bases at V and 11 bases at J; junction bases unmatched: 6. The CDR3 is 15 residues long.

CDR3 amino acids: CASSLAGDPFNEKLFF. The CDR3 DNA sequence: TGCGCCAGCAGCTTGGCAGGGGACCCCTTTAATGAAAAACTGTTTTTT. The chain is built from TRBV5-1 and TRBJ1-4, with a weak D call TRBD1 (6 bases). The CDR3 spans 16 residues. V was shortened by 0 bases and J by 4 bases, with 13 bases between the two germline ends. Germline V gene sequence: CDR1 SGHRS, CDR2 YFSETQ.

This chain connects TRBV28 to TRBJ1-2; 10 bases align to TRBD1. V lost 7 bases to trimming and J lost 3 bases; unmatched junction nucleotides: 11. Germline CDR1 MDHEN, CDR2 SYDVKM. The CDR3 extends over 16 amino acids. This chain's CDR3 is CASIGGTGEVYYGYTF. The DNA of the CDR3 is TGTGCCAGCATTGGCGGGACAGGGGAAGTTTACTATGGCTACACCTTC.

This chain links TRBV19 with TRBJ2-5; D might be TRBD1 (6 bases). Matching the DNA end better, TRBJ2-7 makes the J call doubtful. The V gene's germline CDR1 is LNHDA and CDR2 SQIVND (reference sequence). The CDR3 has 15 residues. The CDR3 region is CASSISGRGSYEQYF. The CDR3 bases are TGTGCCAGTAGTATATCGGGCAGGGGCTCCTACGAGCAGTACTTC.

The genes are TRBV5-5 and TRBJ2-7; D unresolved. Trimming pared 4 bases from V and 1 base from J, leaving 3 bases between. CDR3 length equals 11 residues. From germline, CDR1 is SGHKS and CDR2 YYEKEE (reference sequence). The CDR3: CASSPSYEQYF. CDR3 DNA sequence: TGTGCCAGCAGCCCTTCCTACGAGCAGTACTTC.

The V gene is TRBV28, the J gene TRBJ2-7, with D possibly matching TRBD2 (7 bases). This CDR3 is built from 16 residues. Trimming removed 3 bases from V and 7 bases from J, with 22 bases in between. The germline gives CDR1 MDHEN, CDR2 SYDVKM. The CDR3 bases are TGTGCCAGCAGTTTGCCTCGGGGGGCGGGAGCGGGTGAGCAGTACTTC. It yields the protein CASSLPRGAGAGEQYF.

The rearrangement links TRBV2 to TRBJ2-6; the D is unclear. The CDR3 totals 16 residues. Germline values: CDR1 SNHLY, CDR2 FYNNEI. Trimming removed 7 bases from V and 2 bases from J, with 15 bases in between. CDR3 residues: CASTFGEGAGANVLTF. The DNA of the CDR3 is TGTGCCAGCACTTTTGGGGAAGGAGCTGGGGCCAACGTCCTGACTTTC.

This clone was seen a handful of times. The V call is TRBV2, the J call TRBJ2-7; D is perhaps TRBD2 (5 bases). V was pared by 4 bases and J by 6 bases, with 16 bases between. This CDR3 region has 14 residues. The germline V gene encodes CDR1 SNHLY and CDR2 FYNNEI. The CDR3 bases are TGTGCCAGCAGTGTAGAGGGCTTCCCCGGCGAGCAGTACTTC. Protein: CASSVEGFPGEQYF.

The J gene is TRBJ2-3, the V gene TRBV4-3; 11 bases are shared with TRBD2. Germline V gene lookup returns CDR1 LGHNA and CDR2 YSLEER. The trim removed 0 bases at V and 2 bases at J, leaving 7 bases unmatched. The length of the CDR3 is 18 residues. The CDR3 sequence: CASSQDLTSGTYTDTQYF. For the CDR3, the DNA is TGCGCCAGCAGCCAAGATCTGACTAGCGGGACCTACACAGATACGCAGTATTTT.

J is TRBJ1-4 and V is TRBV5-1; TRBD1 agrees at 8 bases. Trimming removed 4 bases from V and 7 bases from J; junction bases left unmatched: 6. Germline V gives CDR1 SGHRS, CDR2 YFSETQ. CDR3 length: 14 residues. The CDR3 loop reads CASSPRTGPEKLFF. In DNA, the CDR3 is TGCGCCAGCAGCCCCCGGACAGGGCCTGAAAAACTGTTTTTT. The full variable domain, its missing parts supplied by reference TRBV5-1 and TRBJ1-4, is KAGVTQTPRYLIKTRGQQVTLSCSPISGHRSVSWYQQTPGQGLQFLFEYFSETQRNKGNFPGRFSGRQFSNSRSEMNVSTLELGDSALYLCASSPRTGPEKLFFGSGTQLSVL.

This rearrangement joins TRBV19 to TRBJ1-2, with D unclear. CDR1 and CDR2 (germline): LNHDA, SQIVND (reference sequence). The V gene lost 7 bases and the J gene lost 5 bases, with 17 bases spanning the gap. The CDR3 totals 14 residues. Written as DNA, the CDR3 is TGTGCCAGTACCGGAACTGGAGGGTATTATGGCTACACCTTC. The encoded protein is CASTGTGGYYGYTF.

The table lists this clone with a few counts. The CDR3 nucleotides are TGTGCCAGCAGCCCCAGACAGAATCGTCCCTACGAGCAGTACTTC. It codes for CASSPRQNRPYEQYF. The V and J genes are TRBV7-9 and TRBJ2-7, with a tentative D call TRBD1 (5 bases). Germline V gene data show CDR1 as SEHNR and CDR2 as FQNEAQ (reference sequence). The length of the CDR3 is 15 residues. Trimming stripped 5 bases from V and 2 bases from J, with 16 bases between.

This clone has more than one count but fewer than ten. The chain couples TRBV27 to TRBJ1-1, with D hard to call. The CDR3 loop spans 15 amino acids. V gave up 6 bases and J gave up 0 bases, with 14 bases separating them. The germline V gene encodes CDR1 MNHEY and CDR2 SMNVEV (reference sequence). DNA of the CDR3: TGTGCCAGCAGCCTGACGTGGGGATTGAACACTGAAGCTTTCTTT. As protein: CASSLTWGLNTEAFF.

This clone was observed a handful of times. The V call is TRBV4-2, the J call TRBJ1-4, with D unresolved. CDR3 length: 14 residues. CDR1 and CDR2 (germline): LGHNA, YNFKEQ. With 4 bases removed from V and 4 bases from J, the gap between germline ends came to 10 bases. CDR3 amino acids: CASSPPMSNEKLFF. For the CDR3, the DNA is TGTGCCAGCAGCCCCCCTATGAGTAATGAAAAACTGTTTTTT.

This chain uses TRBV11-2 with TRBJ1-1, with 9 bases that match TRBD1. The length of the CDR3 is 19 residues. CDR1 and CDR2 from the germline V gene are SGHAT and FQNNGV. Unmatched junction bases numbered 17, after V lost 3 bases and J lost 3 bases. This chain's CDR3 is CASSLVKDGTGWRDTEAFF. The CDR3 coding sequence is TGTGCCAGCAGCTTGGTTAAGGATGGGACAGGGTGGAGGGACACTGAAGCTTTCTTT. The variable domain in full, with the rest retrieved from reference TRBV11-2 and TRBJ1-1, is EAGVAQSPRYKIIEKRQSVAFWCNPISGHATLYWYQQILGQGPKLLIQFQNNGVVDDSQLPKDRFSAERLKGVDSTLKIQPAKLEDSAVYLCASSLVKDGTGWRDTEAFFGQGTRLTVV.

The rearrangement links TRBV6-1 to TRBJ1-3; D gene ambiguous. Trimming pared 2 bases from V and 0 bases from J, leaving 23 bases between. The germline V gene encodes CDR1 MNHNS and CDR2 SASEGT. CDR3 length: 20 amino acids. Written as DNA, the CDR3 is TGTGCCAGCAGTGAAAAGGTTTCCTCGCCGGGAGTAGGCTCTGGAAACACCATATATTTT. It codes for CASSEKVSSPGVGSGNTIYF.

This chain uses TRBV7-2 with TRBJ1-4; 9 nucleotides align to TRBD1. The CDR3 runs 14 residues. Germline V gives CDR1 SGHTA, CDR2 FQGNSA. V lost 4 bases to trimming and J lost 7 bases; unmatched junction nucleotides: 4. CDR3 amino acids: CASSSSGQGEKLFF. CDR3 in DNA: TGTGCCAGCAGCTCTTCGGGACAGGGTGAAAAACTGTTTTTT. Complete variable domain (other parts from reference TRBV7-2 and TRBJ1-4): GAGVSQSPSNKVTEKGKDVELRCDPISGHTALYWYRQSLGQGLEFLIYFQGNSAPDKSGLPSDRFSAERTGGSVSTLTIQRTQQEDSAVYLCASSSSGQGEKLFFGSGTQLSVL.

This sequence joins TRBV7-2 and TRBJ2-7; D remains ambiguous. Germline CDR1 is SGHTA and CDR2 is FQGNSA. The CDR3 has 13 residues. The V gene lost 2 bases and the J gene lost 9 bases, with 14 bases spanning the gap. The CDR3: CASSLTETAAQYF. As DNA, the CDR3 is TGTGCCAGCAGCTTAACGGAGACCGCCGCGCAGTACTTC. Combining the CDR3 with reference TRBV7-2 and TRBJ2-7 gives the whole variable domain GAGVSQSPSNKVTEKGKDVELRCDPISGHTALYWYRQSLGQGLEFLIYFQGNSAPDKSGLPSDRFSAERTGGSVSTLTIQRTQQEDSAVYLCASSLTETAAQYFGPGTRLTVT.

As DNA, the CDR3 is TGTGCCAGCAGCTTGGGACAGGGAGTCTACGAGCAGTACTTC. Protein sequence: CASSLGQGVYEQYF. The V call is TRBV7-9, the J call TRBJ2-7, with 9 positions matching TRBD1. CDR1 and CDR2 from the germline V gene are SEHNR and FQNEAQ (reference sequence). The CDR3 loop spans 14 amino acids. Trimming cost V 3 bases and J 3 bases; bases outside gene matches: 3. The variable domain in full, completed from reference TRBV7-9 and TRBJ2-7, reads DTGVSQNPRHKITKRGQNVTFRCDPISEHNRLYWYRQTLGQGPEFLTYFQNEAQLEKSRLLSDRFSAERPKGSFSTLEIQRTEQGDSAMYLCASSLGQGVYEQYFGPGTRLTVT.

The chain recombines TRBV4-2 with TRBJ2-7, with 7 bases aligning to TRBD2. This CDR3 contains 14 residues. Unmatched junction bases numbered 2, after V lost 3 bases and J lost 0 bases. CDR1 and CDR2 from the germline V gene are LGHNA and YNFKEQ. The CDR3 DNA is TGTGCCAGCAGCCAGACTAGCAGCTCCTACGAGCAGTACTTC. Translating it yields CASSQTSSSYEQYF.

This chain joins TRBV29-1 and TRBJ1-2; D not resolved. The CDR3 is 14 residues long. Germline assignment: CDR1 SQVTM and CDR2 ANQGSEA. V was trimmed by 0 bases and J by 8 bases, leaving 16 bases between them. This chain's CDR3 is CSVEDRTGTTGYTF. CDR3 nucleotide sequence: TGCAGCGTTGAAGACCGGACGGGAACAACGGGCTACACCTTC.

V is TRBV20-1 and J is TRBJ1-4; D gene uncertain. The V gene's germline CDR1 is DFQATT and CDR2 SNEGSKA (reference sequence). The CDR3 sequence is 11 residues long. Trimming cost V 6 bases and J 5 bases, with 7 bases left between them. CDR3 in DNA: TGCAGTGCGAAAGCCAATGAAAAACTGTTTTTT. Translation: CSAKANEKLFF.

This chain uses TRBV5-1 with TRBJ2-3; 11 positions agree with TRBD2. Per the germline V gene, CDR1 is SGHRS and CDR2 is YFSETQ. The CDR3 has 16 residues. Trimming removed 0 bases from V and 4 bases from J; junction bases left unmatched: 4. In DNA, the CDR3 is TGCGCCAGCAGCTTGGTGGTAGCGGGAGGGGCAGATACGCAGTATTTT. It translates to CASSLVVAGGADTQYF.